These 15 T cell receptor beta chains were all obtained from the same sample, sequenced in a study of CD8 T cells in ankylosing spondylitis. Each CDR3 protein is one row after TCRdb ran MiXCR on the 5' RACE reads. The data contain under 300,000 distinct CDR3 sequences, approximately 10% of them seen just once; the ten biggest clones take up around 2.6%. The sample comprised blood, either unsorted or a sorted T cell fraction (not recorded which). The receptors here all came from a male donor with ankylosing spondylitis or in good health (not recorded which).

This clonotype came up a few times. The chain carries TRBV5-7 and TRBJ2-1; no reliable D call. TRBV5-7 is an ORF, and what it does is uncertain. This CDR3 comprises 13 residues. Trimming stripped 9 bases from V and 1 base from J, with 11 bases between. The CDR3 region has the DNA TGTGCCATGGGCCCCCGGTCCTACAATGAGCAGTTCTTC. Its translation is CAMGPRSYNEQFF.

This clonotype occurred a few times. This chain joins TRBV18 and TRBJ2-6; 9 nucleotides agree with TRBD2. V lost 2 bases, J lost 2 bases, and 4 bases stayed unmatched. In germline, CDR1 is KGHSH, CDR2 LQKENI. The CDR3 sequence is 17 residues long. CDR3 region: CASSPAASGTGANVLTF. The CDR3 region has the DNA TGTGCCAGCTCACCAGCGGCTAGCGGGACTGGGGCCAACGTCCTGACTTTC.

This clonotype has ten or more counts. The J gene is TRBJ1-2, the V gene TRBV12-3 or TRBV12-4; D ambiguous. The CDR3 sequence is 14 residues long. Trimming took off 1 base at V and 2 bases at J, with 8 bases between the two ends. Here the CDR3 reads CASSLVPPNYGYTF. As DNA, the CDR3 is TGTGCCAGCAGTTTAGTCCCGCCGAACTATGGCTACACCTTC.

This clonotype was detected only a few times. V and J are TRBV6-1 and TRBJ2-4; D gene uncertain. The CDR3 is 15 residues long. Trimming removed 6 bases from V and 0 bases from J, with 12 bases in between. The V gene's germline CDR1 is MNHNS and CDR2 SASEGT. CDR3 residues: CASRPVDGAKNIQYF. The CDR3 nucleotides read TGTGCCAGCAGGCCCGTGGACGGAGCCAAAAACATTCAGTACTTC.

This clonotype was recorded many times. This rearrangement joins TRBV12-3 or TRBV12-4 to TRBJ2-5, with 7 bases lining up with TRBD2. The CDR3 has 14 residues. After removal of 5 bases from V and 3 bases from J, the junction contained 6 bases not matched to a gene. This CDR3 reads CASSPGGNKETQYF. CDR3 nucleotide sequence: TGTGCCAGCAGTCCCGGGGGGAACAAAGAGACCCAGTACTTC.

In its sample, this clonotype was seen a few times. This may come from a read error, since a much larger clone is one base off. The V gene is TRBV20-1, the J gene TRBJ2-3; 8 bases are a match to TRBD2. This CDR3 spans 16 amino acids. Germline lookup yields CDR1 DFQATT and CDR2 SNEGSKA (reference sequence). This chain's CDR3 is CCAAAGAGGLTDTQYF. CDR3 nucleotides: TGCTGTGCCGCCGCGGGGGCGGGAGGATTAACAGATACGCAGTATTTT.

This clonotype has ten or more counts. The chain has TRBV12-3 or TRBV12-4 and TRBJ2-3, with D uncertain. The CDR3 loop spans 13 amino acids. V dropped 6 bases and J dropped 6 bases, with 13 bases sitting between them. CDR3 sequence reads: CASRPASWDTQYF. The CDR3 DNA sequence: TGTGCCAGCAGACCCGCGTCGTGGGATACGCAGTATTTT.

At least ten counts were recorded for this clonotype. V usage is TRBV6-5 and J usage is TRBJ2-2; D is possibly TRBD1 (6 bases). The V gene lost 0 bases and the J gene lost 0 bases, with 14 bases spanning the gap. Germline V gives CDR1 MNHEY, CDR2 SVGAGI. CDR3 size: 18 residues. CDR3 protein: CASSYSQRQAPNTGELFF. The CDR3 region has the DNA TGTGCCAGCAGTTACTCGCAGCGACAGGCTCCGAACACCGGGGAGCTGTTTTTT.

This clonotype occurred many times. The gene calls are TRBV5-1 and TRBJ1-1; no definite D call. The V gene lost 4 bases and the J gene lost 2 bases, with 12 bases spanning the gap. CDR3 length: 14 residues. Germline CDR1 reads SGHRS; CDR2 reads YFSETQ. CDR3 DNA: TGCGCCAGCAGCCTCGACGCCCTCAACACTGAAGCTTTCTTT. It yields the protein CASSLDALNTEAFF. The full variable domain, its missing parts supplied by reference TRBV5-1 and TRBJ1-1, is KAGVTQTPRYLIKTRGQQVTLSCSPISGHRSVSWYQQTPGQGLQFLFEYFSETQRNKGNFPGRFSGRQFSNSRSEMNVSTLELGDSALYLCASSLDALNTEAFFGQGTRLTVV.

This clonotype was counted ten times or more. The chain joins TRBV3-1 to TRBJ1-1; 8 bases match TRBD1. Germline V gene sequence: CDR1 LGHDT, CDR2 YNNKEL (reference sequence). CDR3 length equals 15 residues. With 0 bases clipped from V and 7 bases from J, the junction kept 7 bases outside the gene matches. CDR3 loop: CASSQDHRGVGEAFF. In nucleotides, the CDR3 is TGTGCCAGCAGCCAAGATCACAGGGGGGTCGGTGAAGCTTTCTTT.

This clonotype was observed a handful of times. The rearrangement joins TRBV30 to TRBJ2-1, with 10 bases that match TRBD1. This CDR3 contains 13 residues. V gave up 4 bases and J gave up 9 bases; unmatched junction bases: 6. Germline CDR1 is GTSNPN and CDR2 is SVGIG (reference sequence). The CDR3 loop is CAWTGTGATEQFF. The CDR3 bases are TGTGCCTGGACCGGGACAGGGGCTACTGAGCAGTTCTTC.

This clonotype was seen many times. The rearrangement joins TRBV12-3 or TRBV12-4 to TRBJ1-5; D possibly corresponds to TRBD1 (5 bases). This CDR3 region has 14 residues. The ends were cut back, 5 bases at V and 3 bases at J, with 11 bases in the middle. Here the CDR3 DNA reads TGTGCCAGCAGTCCCACAGGTTACAATCAGCCCCAGCATTTT. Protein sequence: CASSPTGYNQPQHF.

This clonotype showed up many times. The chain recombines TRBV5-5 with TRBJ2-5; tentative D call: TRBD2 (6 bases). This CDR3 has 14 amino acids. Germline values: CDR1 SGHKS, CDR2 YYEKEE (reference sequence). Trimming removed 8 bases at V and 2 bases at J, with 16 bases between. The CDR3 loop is CASRMTRDQETQYF. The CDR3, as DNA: TGTGCCAGTAGGATGACTAGAGATCAAGAGACCCAGTACTTC.

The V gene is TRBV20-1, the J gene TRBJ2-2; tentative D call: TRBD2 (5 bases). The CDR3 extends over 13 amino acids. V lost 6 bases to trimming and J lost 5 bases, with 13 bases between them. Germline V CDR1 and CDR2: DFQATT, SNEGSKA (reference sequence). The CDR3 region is CSARPGGTGELFF. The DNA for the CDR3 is TGCAGTGCCAGACCCGGAGGAACCGGGGAGCTGTTTTTT.

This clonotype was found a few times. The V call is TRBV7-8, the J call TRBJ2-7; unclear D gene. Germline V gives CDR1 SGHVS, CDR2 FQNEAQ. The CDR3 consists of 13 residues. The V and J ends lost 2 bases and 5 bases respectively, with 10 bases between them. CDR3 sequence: CASSLRRVDEQYF. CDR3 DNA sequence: TGTGCCAGCAGCTTAAGGAGAGTGGACGAGCAGTACTTC.